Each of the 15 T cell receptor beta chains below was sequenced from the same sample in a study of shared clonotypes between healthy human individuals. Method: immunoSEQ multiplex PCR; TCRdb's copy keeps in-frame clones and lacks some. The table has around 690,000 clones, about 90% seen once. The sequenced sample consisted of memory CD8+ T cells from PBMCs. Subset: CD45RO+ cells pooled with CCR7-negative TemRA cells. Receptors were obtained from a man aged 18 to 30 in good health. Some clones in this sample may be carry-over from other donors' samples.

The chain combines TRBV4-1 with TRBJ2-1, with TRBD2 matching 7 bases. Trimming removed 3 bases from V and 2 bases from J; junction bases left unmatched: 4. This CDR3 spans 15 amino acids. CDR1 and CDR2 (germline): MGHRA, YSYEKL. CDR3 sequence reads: CASSHQRDPYNEQFF. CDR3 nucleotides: TGCGCCAGCAGCCACCAGCGGGACCCCTACAATGAGCAGTTCTTC.

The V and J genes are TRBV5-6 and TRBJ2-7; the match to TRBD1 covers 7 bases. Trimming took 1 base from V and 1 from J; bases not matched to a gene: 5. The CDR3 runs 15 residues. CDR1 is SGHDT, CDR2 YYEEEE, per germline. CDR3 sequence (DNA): TGTGCCAGCAGCTTGAATTGGGACAGTTCCTACGAGCAGTACTTC. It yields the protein CASSLNWDSSYEQYF.

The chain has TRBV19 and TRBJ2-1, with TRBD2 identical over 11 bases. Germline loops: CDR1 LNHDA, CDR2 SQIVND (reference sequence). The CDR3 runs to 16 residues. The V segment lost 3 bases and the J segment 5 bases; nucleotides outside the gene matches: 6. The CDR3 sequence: CASSIRGLAVNNEQFF. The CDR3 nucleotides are TGTGCCAGTAGTATTCGGGGACTAGCGGTGAACAATGAGCAGTTCTTC.

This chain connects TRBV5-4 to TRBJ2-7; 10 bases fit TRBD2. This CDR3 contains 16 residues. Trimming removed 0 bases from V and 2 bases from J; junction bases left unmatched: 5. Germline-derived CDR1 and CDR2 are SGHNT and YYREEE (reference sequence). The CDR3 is CASSLDWTSGTYEQYF. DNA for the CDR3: TGTGCCAGCAGCTTGGATTGGACTAGCGGAACCTACGAGCAGTACTTC.

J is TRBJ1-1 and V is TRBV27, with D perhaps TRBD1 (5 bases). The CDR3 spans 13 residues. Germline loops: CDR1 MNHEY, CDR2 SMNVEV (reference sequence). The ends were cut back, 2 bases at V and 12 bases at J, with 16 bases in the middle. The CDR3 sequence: CASSLIGALETFF. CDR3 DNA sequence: TGTGCCAGCAGTTTAATTGGGGCCTTAGAAACTTTCTTT.

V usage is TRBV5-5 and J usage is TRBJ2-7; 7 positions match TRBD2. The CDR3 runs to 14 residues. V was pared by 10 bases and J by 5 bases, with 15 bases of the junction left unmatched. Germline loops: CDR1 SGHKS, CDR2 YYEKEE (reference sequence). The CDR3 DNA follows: TGTGCCTGTAAAATTGCCGGGACTACGAACGAGCAGTACTTC. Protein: CACKIAGTTNEQYF.

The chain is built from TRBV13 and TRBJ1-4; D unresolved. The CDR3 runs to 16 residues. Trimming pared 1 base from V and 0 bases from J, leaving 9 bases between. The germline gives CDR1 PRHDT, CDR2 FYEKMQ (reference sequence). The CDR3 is CASSLDRLATNEKLFF. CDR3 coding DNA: TGTGCCAGCAGCTTAGACAGACTGGCAACTAATGAAAAACTGTTTTTT.

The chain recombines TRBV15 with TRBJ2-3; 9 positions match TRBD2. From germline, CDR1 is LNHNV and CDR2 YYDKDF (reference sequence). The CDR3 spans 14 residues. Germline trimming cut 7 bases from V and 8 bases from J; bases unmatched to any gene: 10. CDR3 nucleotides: TGTGCCACCAACGAGGGACTAGCCGGGGGTACGCAGTATTTT. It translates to CATNEGLAGGTQYF.

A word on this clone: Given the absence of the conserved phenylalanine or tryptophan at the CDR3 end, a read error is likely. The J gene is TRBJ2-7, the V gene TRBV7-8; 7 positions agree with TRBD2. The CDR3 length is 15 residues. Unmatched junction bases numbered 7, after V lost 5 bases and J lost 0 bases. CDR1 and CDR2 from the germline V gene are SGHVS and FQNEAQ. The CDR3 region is CASSTQRDPSYEQYL. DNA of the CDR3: TGTGCCAGCAGCACTCAGCGGGATCCCTCCTACGAGCAGTACCTC.

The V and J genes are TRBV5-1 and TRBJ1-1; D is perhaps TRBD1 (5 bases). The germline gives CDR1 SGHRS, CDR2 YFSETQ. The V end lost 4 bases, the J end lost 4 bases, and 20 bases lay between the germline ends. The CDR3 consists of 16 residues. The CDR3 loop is CASSPPGRGVSTEAFF. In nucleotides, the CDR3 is TGCGCCAGCAGCCCCCCTGGCCGGGGGGTCAGCACTGAAGCTTTCTTT.

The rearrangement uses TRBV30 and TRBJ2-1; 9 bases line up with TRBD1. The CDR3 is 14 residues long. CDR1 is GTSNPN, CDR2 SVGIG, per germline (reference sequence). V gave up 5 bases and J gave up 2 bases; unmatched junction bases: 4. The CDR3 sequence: CAWGRQGAYNEQFF. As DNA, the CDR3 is TGTGCCTGGGGAAGACAGGGGGCCTACAATGAGCAGTTCTTC. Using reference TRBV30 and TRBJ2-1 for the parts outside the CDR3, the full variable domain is SQTIHQWPATLVQPVGSPLSLECTVEGTSNPNLYWYRQAAGRGLQLLFYSVGIGQISSEVPQNLSASRPQDRQFILSSKKLLLSDSGFYLCAWGRQGAYNEQFFGPGTRLTVL.

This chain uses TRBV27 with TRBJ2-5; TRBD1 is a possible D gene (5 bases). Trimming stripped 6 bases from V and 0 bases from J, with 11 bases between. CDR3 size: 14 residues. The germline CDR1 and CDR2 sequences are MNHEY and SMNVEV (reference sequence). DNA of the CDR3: TGTGCCAGCAGAGGGTGGGGCTACCAAGAGACCCAGTACTTC. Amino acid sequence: CASRGWGYQETQYF.

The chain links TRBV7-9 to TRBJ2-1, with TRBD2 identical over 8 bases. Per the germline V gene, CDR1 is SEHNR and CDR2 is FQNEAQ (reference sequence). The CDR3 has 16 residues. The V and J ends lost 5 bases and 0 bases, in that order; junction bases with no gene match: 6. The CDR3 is CASSASGLSSYNEQFF. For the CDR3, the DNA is TGTGCCAGCAGCGCTAGCGGGCTAAGCTCCTACAATGAGCAGTTCTTC.

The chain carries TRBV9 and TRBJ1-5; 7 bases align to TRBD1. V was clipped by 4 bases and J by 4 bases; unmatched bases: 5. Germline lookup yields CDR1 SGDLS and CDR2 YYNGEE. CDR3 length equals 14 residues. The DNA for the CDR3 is TGTGCCAGCAGCCCAACACAGGGGAATCAGCCCCAGCATTTT. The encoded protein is CASSPTQGNQPQHF.

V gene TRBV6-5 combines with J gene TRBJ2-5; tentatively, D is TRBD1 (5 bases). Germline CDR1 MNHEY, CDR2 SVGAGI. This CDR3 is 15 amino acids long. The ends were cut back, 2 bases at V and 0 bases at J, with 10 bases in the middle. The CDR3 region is CASSYGAFNQETQYF. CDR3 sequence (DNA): TGTGCCAGCAGTTACGGGGCTTTCAACCAAGAGACCCAGTACTTC.